This is a list of T cell receptor beta chains from one sample in a study of shared clonotypes between healthy human individuals. Generated by immunoSEQ multiplex PCR, the TCRdb table keeps only in-frame clones and is missing some. The sample shows around 600,000 clones, roughly 96% of them seen only once. Sequencing input: naive CD8+ T cells sorted from blood. These receptors originate from a woman in her 30s in good health. The CDR3 runs from the conserved cysteine through the conserved F or W. The order of the fields is V gene, J gene, D gene, clone size, CDR3 DNA, CDR3 protein. A D gene is named only where the DNA matches it firmly. Clone size is not always given. Where it is, it says once, few, many or a class for expanded clones.

v_gene: TRBV19
j_gene: TRBJ2-7
d_gene: NA
abundance: NA
CDR3nt: TGTGCCAGTAGTCCCGGGGCGGGGGCCGAGCAGTACTTC
CDR3aa: CASSPGAGAEQYF

v_gene: TRBV9
j_gene: TRBJ2-3
d_gene: NA
abundance: NA
CDR3nt: TGTGCCAGCAGCGTAGGTGGAGCGTCGGATACGCAGTATTTT
CDR3aa: CASSVGGASDTQYF

v_gene: TRBV5-1
j_gene: TRBJ2-7
d_gene: NA
abundance: NA
CDR3nt: TGCGCCAGCAGAGGGAGCCTCACCTACGAGCAGTACTTC
CDR3aa: CASRGSLTYEQYF

v_gene: TRBV7-9
j_gene: TRBJ2-7
d_gene: NA
abundance: NA
CDR3nt: TGTGCCAGCTCCACGACGGGCGAGCAGTACTTC
CDR3aa: CASSTTGEQYF

v_gene: TRBV7-9
j_gene: TRBJ1-5
d_gene: TRBD1
abundance: NA
CDR3nt: TGTGCCAGCAGCCCCGGGACAGGGGCCTACCAGCCCCAGCATTTT
CDR3aa: CASSPGTGAYQPQHF

v_gene: TRBV13
j_gene: TRBJ2-5
d_gene: TRBD2
abundance: NA
CDR3nt: TGTGCCAGCAGCCCCCGAAGCGGGAGAGCTCAGACCCAGTACTTC
CDR3aa: CASSPRSGRAQTQYF

v_gene: TRBV28
j_gene: TRBJ2-7
d_gene: NA
abundance: NA
CDR3nt: TGTGCCAGCAGTATTAGCGTGGAGCAGTACTTC
CDR3aa: CASSISVEQYF

v_gene: TRBV7-9
j_gene: TRBJ1-5
d_gene: TRBD1
abundance: NA
CDR3nt: TGTGCCAGCAATAGGGACAGGGAAAATCAGCCCCAGCATTTT
CDR3aa: CASNRDRENQPQHF

v_gene: TRBV6-1
j_gene: TRBJ2-1
d_gene: NA
abundance: NA
CDR3nt: TGTGCCAGCCCTCCGGGACCTAGCCATGAGCAGTTCTTC
CDR3aa: CASPPGPSHEQFF

v_gene: TRBV7-9
j_gene: TRBJ2-7
d_gene: TRBD2
abundance: NA
CDR3nt: TGTGCCAGCAGCCCCGGACTAGCGGGAGAGAGCTCCTACGAGCAGTACTTC
CDR3aa: CASSPGLAGESSYEQYF

v_gene: TRBV29-1
j_gene: TRBJ1-1
d_gene: NA
abundance: NA
CDR3nt: TGCAGCGTAGAAATGTATAACAGGGAAACCGAAGCTTTCTTT
CDR3aa: CSVEMYNRETEAFF

v_gene: TRBV9
j_gene: TRBJ2-5
d_gene: TRBD1
abundance: NA
CDR3nt: TGTGCCAGCGGGATGGGACAGGGGCTCCAAGAGACCCAGTACTTC
CDR3aa: CASGMGQGLQETQYF

v_gene: TRBV5-1
j_gene: TRBJ2-1
d_gene: NA
abundance: NA
CDR3nt: TGCGCCAGCAGCTTGGTTCCCTCAGATGAGCAGTTCTTC
CDR3aa: CASSLVPSDEQFF

v_gene: TRBV9
j_gene: TRBJ2-2
d_gene: TRBD2
abundance: NA
CDR3nt: TGTGCCAGCAGCGTAGGGACTAGCGGGAGATCTGCCGGGGAGCTGTTTTTT
CDR3aa: CASSVGTSGRSAGELFF

v_gene: TRBV20-1
j_gene: TRBJ2-7
d_gene: NA
abundance: NA
CDR3nt: TGCAGTGCCCCCCGGGTTTACGAGCAGTACTTC
CDR3aa: CSAPRVYEQYF

v_gene: TRBV27
j_gene: TRBJ1-1
d_gene: NA
abundance: NA
CDR3nt: TGTGCCAGCAGTGATCAGGGTTACACTGAAGCTTTCTTT
CDR3aa: CASSDQGYTEAFF

v_gene: TRBV6-5
j_gene: TRBJ2-7
d_gene: NA
abundance: NA
CDR3nt: TGTGCCAGCACCGGGGCCGGTAGTCCCTACGAGCAGTACTTC
CDR3aa: CASTGAGSPYEQYF

v_gene: TRBV19
j_gene: TRBJ2-1
d_gene: TRBD1
abundance: NA
CDR3nt: TGTGCCAGTAGTACGGGGACAGGAAGATACAATGAGCAGTTCTTC
CDR3aa: CASSTGTGRYNEQFF

v_gene: TRBV4-1
j_gene: TRBJ2-7
d_gene: TRBD2
abundance: NA
CDR3nt: TGCGCCAGCAGCCAAGCACTAGCGGGCACCTACGAGCAGTACTTC
CDR3aa: CASSQALAGTYEQYF

v_gene: TRBV6-5
j_gene: TRBJ2-1
d_gene: TRBD2
abundance: NA
CDR3nt: TGTGCCAGCAGCCCAGAGCGGGAGCGGGGAGAGCAGTTCTTC
CDR3aa: CASSPERERGEQFF

v_gene: TRBV5-8
j_gene: TRBJ1-5
d_gene: TRBD1
abundance: NA
CDR3nt: TGTGCCAGCAGCTTAGGGACAGGGTTTCAGCCCCAGCATTTT
CDR3aa: CASSLGTGFQPQHF

v_gene: TRBV21-1
j_gene: TRBJ2-7
d_gene: NA
abundance: NA
CDR3nt: TGTGCCAGCAGCGGGAAAAGAGGATGGTACTTC
CDR3aa: CASSGKRGWYF

v_gene: TRBV15
j_gene: TRBJ2-7
d_gene: NA
abundance: NA
CDR3nt: TGTGCCACCAGCAGAGGGGCGGCAGGGTTTTCTTCCTACGAGCAGTACTTC
CDR3aa: CATSRGAAGFSSYEQYF

v_gene: TRBV5-4
j_gene: TRBJ2-1
d_gene: NA
abundance: NA
CDR3nt: TGTGCCAGCAGCAACACGTGGGAATCCTACAATGAGCAGTTCTTC
CDR3aa: CASSNTWESYNEQFF

v_gene: TRBV19
j_gene: TRBJ2-7
d_gene: NA
abundance: NA
CDR3nt: TGTGCCAGTAGTATGGGGCAGGGCGGTACAGACGAGCAGTACTTC
CDR3aa: CASSMGQGGTDEQYF

v_gene: TRBV5-6
j_gene: TRBJ2-7
d_gene: TRBD2
abundance: NA
CDR3nt: TGTGCCAGCAGCGTCTCCTTGGGACTAGCAACCTACGAGCAGTACTTC
CDR3aa: CASSVSLGLATYEQYF

v_gene: TRBV5-6
j_gene: TRBJ2-7
d_gene: TRBD1
abundance: once
CDR3nt: TGTGCCAGCAGCCCCCGGGGACAGGGCGCGAGGGAGCAGTACTTC
CDR3aa: CASSPRGQGAREQYF

v_gene: TRBV11-2
j_gene: TRBJ2-7
d_gene: NA
abundance: NA
CDR3nt: TGTGCCAGCAGCTTAGATAAGTACCGCTCCTACGAGCAGTACTTC
CDR3aa: CASSLDKYRSYEQYF

v_gene: TRBV15
j_gene: TRBJ2-7
d_gene: NA
abundance: NA
CDR3nt: TGTGCCACCAGTGACCCCTCCAACGAGCAGTACTTC
CDR3aa: CATSDPSNEQYF

v_gene: TRBV19
j_gene: TRBJ2-7
d_gene: NA
abundance: NA
CDR3nt: TGTGCCAGTAGTATAGGATCGGACAGTTCCTACGAGCAGTACTTC
CDR3aa: CASSIGSDSSYEQYF

v_gene: TRBV28
j_gene: TRBJ2-2
d_gene: TRBD2
abundance: NA
CDR3nt: TGTGCCAGCAGTTTAATTCCGGGACTAGCGGGATCCGGGGAGCTGTTTTTT
CDR3aa: CASSLIPGLAGSGELFF

v_gene: TRBV6-5
j_gene: TRBJ2-3
d_gene: TRBD1
abundance: NA
CDR3nt: TGTGCCAGCACCGGACAGGGAGAAGATACGCAGTATTTT
CDR3aa: CASTGQGEDTQYF

v_gene: TRBV4-1
j_gene: TRBJ2-1
d_gene: NA
abundance: NA
CDR3nt: TGCGCCAGCAGCCAAGTGTCAGGGTACAATGAGCAGTTCTTC
CDR3aa: CASSQVSGYNEQFF

v_gene: TRBV19
j_gene: TRBJ2-7
d_gene: TRBD1
abundance: NA
CDR3nt: TGTGCCAGTAGTACGGCGCCAGGGGGCGTTTATGGGCAGTACTTC
CDR3aa: CASSTAPGGVYGQYF

v_gene: TRBV4-1
j_gene: TRBJ2-7
d_gene: TRBD1
abundance: once
CDR3nt: TGCGCCAGCAGCCAAGTCCTGGACAGGAGCTGGGGGTACGAGCAGTACTTC
CDR3aa: CASSQVLDRSWGYEQYF

v_gene: TRBV29-1
j_gene: TRBJ2-1
d_gene: NA
abundance: NA
CDR3nt: TGCAGCGTTGTTCGGGGGGCGAATGAGCAGTTCTTC
CDR3aa: CSVVRGANEQFF

v_gene: TRBV19
j_gene: TRBJ2-5
d_gene: TRBD1
abundance: NA
CDR3nt: TGTGCCAGTAGTATTTTAGGATCAGGGGGATTTTCTACTTTCCAAGAGACCCAGTACTTC
CDR3aa: CASSILGSGGFSTFQETQYF

v_gene: TRBV7-9
j_gene: TRBJ2-2
d_gene: NA
abundance: NA
CDR3nt: TGTGCCAGCAGCTCGGGCAGGGCAGGGACGACCACCGGGGAGCTGTTTTTT
CDR3aa: CASSSGRAGTTTGELFF

v_gene: TRBV28
j_gene: TRBJ2-7
d_gene: TRBD1
abundance: NA
CDR3nt: TGTGCCAGCAGGAGGGGACAGCTTTACGAGCAGTACTTC
CDR3aa: CASRRGQLYEQYF

v_gene: TRBV2
j_gene: TRBJ2-7
d_gene: TRBD2
abundance: few
CDR3nt: TGTGCCAGCAGTTGGACTAGCGGGAGTTACGAGCAGTACTTC
CDR3aa: CASSWTSGSYEQYF

v_gene: TRBV4-1
j_gene: TRBJ2-1
d_gene: NA
abundance: NA
CDR3nt: TGCGCCAGCAGCCAAGATCTGTCTTCGTATGAGCAGTTCTTC
CDR3aa: CASSQDLSSYEQFF

v_gene: TRBV28
j_gene: TRBJ2-7
d_gene: NA
abundance: NA
CDR3nt: TGTGCCAGCAGGCCTGTTGGACAGCCCTACGAGCAGTACTTC
CDR3aa: CASRPVGQPYEQYF

v_gene: TRBV5-4
j_gene: TRBJ2-1
d_gene: NA
abundance: once
CDR3nt: TGTGCCAGCAGCACGACAAGGAATGAGCAGTTCTTC
CDR3aa: CASSTTRNEQFF

v_gene: TRBV27
j_gene: TRBJ2-7
d_gene: TRBD1
abundance: NA
CDR3nt: TGTGCCAGCAGTTTAAGGGACAGTTTCCACGAGCAGTACTTC
CDR3aa: CASSLRDSFHEQYF

v_gene: TRBV21-1
j_gene: TRBJ2-7
d_gene: NA
abundance: NA
CDR3nt: TGTGCCAGCACCCTACATGGGGGCTCCTACGAGCAGTACTTC
CDR3aa: CASTLHGGSYEQYF

v_gene: TRBV2
j_gene: TRBJ2-7
d_gene: TRBD2
abundance: once
CDR3nt: TGTGCCAGCAGAACGGGACTAGCGGGAGTTAAGAGCTCCTACGAGCAGTACTTC
CDR3aa: CASRTGLAGVKSSYEQYF

v_gene: TRBV29-1
j_gene: TRBJ2-7
d_gene: TRBD1
abundance: NA
CDR3nt: TGCAGCGTTGATGGGACAGGGGACTCCTACGAGCAGTACTTC
CDR3aa: CSVDGTGDSYEQYF

v_gene: TRBV2
j_gene: TRBJ2-1
d_gene: TRBD2
abundance: NA
CDR3nt: TGTGCCAGCAGTGACATGAGAACTAGCGGGAGCCCCGAGCAGTTCTTC
CDR3aa: CASSDMRTSGSPEQFF

v_gene: TRBV28
j_gene: TRBJ1-2
d_gene: NA
abundance: NA
CDR3nt: TGTGCCAGCAGTTTATACAGTGATGATGGCTACACCTTC
CDR3aa: CASSLYSDDGYTF